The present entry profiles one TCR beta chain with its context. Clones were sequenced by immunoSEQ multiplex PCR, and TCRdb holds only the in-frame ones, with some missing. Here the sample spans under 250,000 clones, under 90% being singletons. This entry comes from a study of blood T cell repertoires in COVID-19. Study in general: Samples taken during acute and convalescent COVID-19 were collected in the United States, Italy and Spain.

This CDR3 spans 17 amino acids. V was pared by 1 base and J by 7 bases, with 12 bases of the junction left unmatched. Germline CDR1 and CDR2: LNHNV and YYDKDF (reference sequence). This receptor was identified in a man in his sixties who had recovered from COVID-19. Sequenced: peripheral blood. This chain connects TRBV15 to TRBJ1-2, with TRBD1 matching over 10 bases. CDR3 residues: CATSRGIGDRGSFGYTF. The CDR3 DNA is TGTGCCACCAGCAGAGGGATAGGGGACAGGGGATCTTTTGGCTACACCTTC.